The sequence of this TCR beta chain was determined in a study of cytomegalovirus exposure and HLA in healthy donors. J lost 5 bases, V lost 4 bases, and 11 bases had no gene match. Germline CDR1 is SGHVS and CDR2 is FQNEAQ. The CDR3 is 15 residues long. PCR involved 60 Vbeta and 13 Jbeta primers. Using immunoSEQ multiplex PCR, the repertoire was profiled, and TCRdb retains in-frame clones only, with some absent. The sample includes 160,000 or so clones, approximately 76% of them seen just once. This chain uses TRBV7-8 with TRBJ2-7, with 7 bases fitting TRBD2. The sequence came from a man between 60 and 70 years old in good health and CMV-seronegative. Sequencing used PBMCs. CDR3 sequence reads: CASSSRGGRVDEQYF. CDR3 bases: TGTGCCAGCAGCTCCCGGGGCGGGAGAGTAGACGAGCAGTACTTC.